These 10 T cell receptor beta chains were sequenced from one sample in a study of siplizumab effects on memory and regulatory T cells. Measured with immunoSEQ multiplex PCR; TCRdb has only the in-frame clones, and not every one. The repertoire holds under 70,000 clones, with about 80% as singletons. The sequenced material came from memory CD4+ T cells sorted from blood. The receptor set was obtained from a human donor in good health.

The rearrangement links TRBV7-6 to TRBJ1-6, with 8 bases that match TRBD1. This CDR3 is built from 15 residues. V lost 3 bases and J lost 10; bases outside the gene matches: 8. Germline V gene sequence: CDR1 SGHVS, CDR2 FNYEAQ. The CDR3 coding sequence is TGTGCCAGCAGCTTCGAAGGACAGGGACGCTCACCCCTCCACTTT. Encoded protein: CASSFEGQGRSPLHF.

The chain's CDR3 is CASSLLRLAGGAYEQYF. The CDR3 DNA reads TGTGCCAGCAGCCTACTAAGACTAGCGGGGGGCGCCTACGAGCAGTACTTC. V usage is TRBV13 and J usage is TRBJ2-7, with TRBD2 matching 13 bases. V lost 5 bases to trimming and J lost 2 bases; unmatched junction nucleotides: 9. The CDR3 consists of 17 residues. Germline values: CDR1 PRHDT, CDR2 FYEKMQ (reference sequence).

In the case of this clone: The junction differs from germline at one of its ends, possibly a read error. The chain has TRBV10-3 and TRBJ2-7; the D is unclear. Germline values: CDR1 ENHRY, CDR2 SYGVKD. This CDR3 is 13 amino acids long. This CDR3 reads CAISEPSAVVQYF. The CDR3, as DNA: TGTGCCATTAGTGAGCCCAGCGCCGTGGTGCAGTACTTC.

The chain recombines TRBV6-4 with TRBJ2-3; 8 bases are a match to TRBD2. Germline lookup yields CDR1 MRHNA and CDR2 SNTAGT. V was clipped by 5 bases and J by 4 bases; unmatched bases: 11. The CDR3 spans 16 residues. This CDR3 reads CASSRDGLAGADTQYF. In DNA, the CDR3 is TGTGCCAGCAGTCGAGACGGACTAGCAGGAGCAGATACGCAGTATTTT.

The CDR3 nucleotides are TGTGCCAGCACTTTGGGATCGAACACCGGGGAGCTGTTTTTT. Its translation: CASTLGSNTGELFF. J is TRBJ2-2 and V is TRBV2; D call uncertain. The CDR3 sequence is 14 residues long. The germline gives CDR1 SNHLY, CDR2 FYNNEI. The V gene lost 7 bases and the J gene lost 0 bases, with 9 bases spanning the gap.

In nucleotides, the CDR3 is TGTGCCAGCAGCCCACAGGGGGAGCCGAACACTGAAGCTTTCTTT. Translated: CASSPQGEPNTEAFF. The chain links TRBV11-1 to TRBJ1-1; 8 nucleotides agree with TRBD1. The CDR3 is made up of 15 amino acids. Germline values: CDR1 SGHAT, CDR2 FQDESV (reference sequence). Germline trimming cut 5 bases from V and 1 base from J; bases unmatched to any gene: 6.

This chain links TRBV14 with TRBJ2-1; D is undetermined. V lost 1 base and J lost 7, with 11 bases in between. Germline lookup yields CDR1 SGHDN and CDR2 FVKESK. The CDR3 length is 14 residues. CDR3 nucleotides: TGTGCCAGCAGCCAAGCGGGCCCTCGGAATGAGCAGTTCTTC. It encodes CASSQAGPRNEQFF.

This chain uses TRBV18 with TRBJ2-7; TRBD1 might be the D (5 bases). The CDR3 loop spans 12 amino acids. Germline CDR1 KGHSH, CDR2 LQKENI. Trimming stripped 0 bases from V and 12 bases from J, with 12 bases between. The CDR3 spells CASSPPGSGLYF. In nucleotides, the CDR3 is TGTGCCAGCTCACCACCTGGGTCAGGGCTGTACTTC.

The chain employs TRBV7-9 and TRBJ2-3; 15 positions match TRBD2. V lost 3 bases and J lost 3; bases outside the gene matches: 4. The CDR3 contains 17 residues. The V gene's germline CDR1 is SEHNR and CDR2 FQNEAQ (reference sequence). CDR3 in DNA: TGTGCCAGCAGCTTGGGACTAGCGGGGGGCGTGACAGATACGCAGTATTTT. Its protein product is CASSLGLAGGVTDTQYF.

In the case of this clone: Other DNA sequences in this sample translate to the same CDR3. This chain links TRBV7-9 with TRBJ1-1; no definite D call. CDR1 and CDR2 (germline): SEHNR, FQNEAQ (reference sequence). The CDR3 runs to 13 residues. V lost 4 bases and J 1 base, leaving 7 bases between the germline ends. CDR3 sequence: CASSSEANTEAFF. CDR3 DNA sequence: TGTGCCAGCAGCTCGGAAGCGAACACTGAAGCTTTCTTT.